The rows below give T cell receptor beta chains drawn from one sample of a study of control samples from healthy donors and cancer patients. Generated by immunoSEQ multiplex PCR, the TCRdb table keeps only in-frame clones and is missing some. The data contain roughly 120,000 clones, roughly 89% of them singletons. Sequencing was carried out using blood. The receptors derive from a woman aged 45-60 years in good health. Each CDR3 is given with its conserved first and last residue. Fields, in order: J gene, CDR3 length, D gene, V gene, clone size, CDR3 protein, CDR3 DNA. The D gene is left open where the match is weak. Size is stated for part of the rows, as once, few or many counts, or as a class when the clone is expanded.

j_gene: TRBJ2-7; len: 14; d_gene: TRBD1; v_gene: TRBV3-1/TRBV3-2; abundance: .; CDR3aa: CASSRDRSSYEQYF; CDR3nt: TGTGCCAGCAGCCGGGACAGAAGTTCCTACGAGCAGTACTTC
j_gene: TRBJ2-1; len: 11; d_gene: .; v_gene: TRBV30; abundance: once; CDR3aa: CAWSPINEQFF; CDR3nt: TGTGCCTGGAGCCCCATCAATGAGCAGTTCTTC
j_gene: TRBJ2-3; len: 16; d_gene: TRBD2; v_gene: TRBV27; abundance: .; CDR3aa: CASSLRASGVTDTQYF; CDR3nt: TGTGCCAGCAGCCTTAGGGCTAGCGGGGTAACAGATACGCAGTATTTT
j_gene: TRBJ2-1; len: 14; d_gene: .; v_gene: TRBV7-3; abundance: .; CDR3aa: CASSSRSANNEQFF; CDR3nt: TGTGCCAGCAGCTCCAGGAGCGCTAACAATGAGCAGTTCTTC
j_gene: TRBJ1-6; len: 12; d_gene: .; v_gene: TRBV12-3/TRBV12-4; abundance: .; CDR3aa: CASSFRDSPLHF; CDR3nt: TGTGCCAGCAGTTTTAGGGATTCACCCCTCCACTTT
j_gene: TRBJ2-7; len: 13; d_gene: .; v_gene: TRBV18; abundance: .; CDR3aa: CASSPPRSYEQYF; CDR3nt: TGTGCCAGCTCACCACCGAGGTCCTACGAGCAGTACTTC
j_gene: TRBJ2-1; len: 14; d_gene: TRBD2; v_gene: TRBV5-6; abundance: .; CDR3aa: CASSLRLAGNEQFF; CDR3nt: TGTGCCAGCAGCTTGCGCCTAGCGGGCAATGAGCAGTTCTTC
j_gene: TRBJ1-2; len: 13; d_gene: TRBD1; v_gene: TRBV6-5; abundance: .; CDR3aa: CASSRDRVGGYTF; CDR3nt: TGTGCCAGCAGTAGGGACAGGGTAGGAGGCTACACCTTC
j_gene: TRBJ2-3; len: 17; d_gene: TRBD1; v_gene: TRBV6-1; abundance: .; CDR3aa: CASSVTSGQGNLDTQYF; CDR3nt: TGTGCCAGCAGTGTTACCTCGGGACAGGGGAACCTAGATACGCAGTATTTT
j_gene: TRBJ2-7; len: 16; d_gene: .; v_gene: TRBV29-1; abundance: .; CDR3aa: CSVDLVDRTLSYEQYF; CDR3nt: TGCAGCGTTGACCTCGTAGACAGGACCCTCTCCTACGAGCAGTACTTC
j_gene: TRBJ1-1; len: 15; d_gene: .; v_gene: TRBV18; abundance: .; CDR3aa: CASSLIAALNTEAFF; CDR3nt: TGTGCCAGCTCGCTAATAGCAGCCCTGAACACTGAAGCTTTCTTT
j_gene: TRBJ2-7; len: 15; d_gene: .; v_gene: TRBV7-6; abundance: once; CDR3aa: CASSPEGGAFYEQYF; CDR3nt: TGTGCCAGCAGCCCCGAGGGGGGTGCCTTCTACGAGCAGTACTTC
j_gene: TRBJ2-1; len: 17; d_gene: .; v_gene: TRBV19; abundance: .; CDR3aa: CASSPPAAIVIYNEQFF; CDR3nt: TGTGCCAGTAGCCCCCCGGCCGCAATTGTTATATACAATGAGCAGTTCTTC
j_gene: TRBJ2-1; len: 15; d_gene: TRBD2; v_gene: TRBV7-9; abundance: .; CDR3aa: CASIDSGGPANEQFF; CDR3nt: TGTGCCAGCATCGACTCGGGGGGGCCCGCAAATGAGCAGTTCTTC
j_gene: TRBJ1-2; len: 14; d_gene: .; v_gene: TRBV5-5; abundance: .; CDR3aa: CASSKGTSNYGYTF; CDR3nt: TGTGCCAGCAGCAAAGGGACCTCTAACTATGGCTACACCTTC
j_gene: TRBJ2-1; len: 15; d_gene: .; v_gene: TRBV2; abundance: .; CDR3aa: CASTRLVTSYNEQFF; CDR3nt: TGTGCCAGCACCCGACTAGTTACCTCCTACAATGAGCAGTTCTTC
j_gene: TRBJ1-1; len: 13; d_gene: .; v_gene: TRBV4-2; abundance: .; CDR3aa: CASSQFSATEAFF; CDR3nt: TGTGCCAGCAGCCAATTCTCGGCCACTGAAGCTTTCTTT
j_gene: TRBJ1-5; len: 12; d_gene: TRBD1; v_gene: TRBV19; abundance: .; CDR3aa: CASNRGHQPQHF; CDR3nt: TGTGCCAGTAACAGGGGGCATCAGCCCCAGCATTTT
j_gene: TRBJ2-2; len: 13; d_gene: .; v_gene: TRBV7-2; abundance: .; CDR3aa: CASSPYSTGELFF; CDR3nt: TGTGCCAGCAGCCCCTACAGTACCGGGGAGCTGTTTTTT
j_gene: TRBJ1-4; len: 14; d_gene: TRBD1; v_gene: TRBV5-1; abundance: .; CDR3aa: CASSLTGEFGKLFF; CDR3nt: TGCGCCAGCAGCTTGACAGGGGAGTTCGGAAAACTGTTTTTT
j_gene: TRBJ2-2; len: 12; d_gene: .; v_gene: TRBV5-5; abundance: .; CDR3aa: CASSFGGLGLFF; CDR3nt: TGTGCCAGCAGCTTTGGGGGCCTAGGGCTGTTTTTT
j_gene: TRBJ2-1; len: 17; d_gene: .; v_gene: TRBV29-1; abundance: .; CDR3aa: CSVEDPASSRGYNEQFF; CDR3nt: TGCAGCGTTGAAGATCCCGCATCATCCCGAGGTTACAATGAGCAGTTCTTC
j_gene: TRBJ2-1; len: 18; d_gene: TRBD2; v_gene: TRBV27; abundance: once; CDR3aa: CASSFALAGPYSYNEQFF; CDR3nt: TGTGCCAGCAGTTTCGCACTAGCGGGACCCTACTCCTACAATGAGCAGTTCTTC
j_gene: TRBJ2-3; len: 12; d_gene: .; v_gene: TRBV2; abundance: .; CDR3aa: CASSKGLDTQYF; CDR3nt: TGTGCCAGCAGTAAGGGGCTAGATACGCAGTATTTT
j_gene: TRBJ2-3; len: 15; d_gene: TRBD2; v_gene: TRBV6-5; abundance: .; CDR3aa: CASTGLAGGPDTQYF; CDR3nt: TGTGCCAGCACCGGACTAGCGGGGGGGCCAGATACGCAGTATTTT
j_gene: TRBJ2-5; len: 16; d_gene: TRBD2; v_gene: TRBV18; abundance: .; CDR3aa: CASSPKTSGDQETQYF; CDR3nt: TGTGCCAGCTCACCAAAAACTAGCGGGGATCAAGAGACCCAGTACTTC
j_gene: TRBJ2-5; len: 15; d_gene: TRBD2; v_gene: TRBV24-1; abundance: .; CDR3aa: CATSDSRGLAGDEYF; CDR3nt: TGTGCCACCAGTGATTCCCGGGGACTAGCGGGGGACGAGTACTTC
j_gene: TRBJ2-1; len: 14; d_gene: .; v_gene: TRBV7-2; abundance: .; CDR3aa: CASSSAQGRSEQFF; CDR3nt: TGTGCCAGCAGCTCGGCCCAAGGGAGAAGCGAGCAGTTCTTC
j_gene: TRBJ2-5; len: 15; d_gene: TRBD2; v_gene: TRBV19; abundance: .; CDR3aa: CASSVKAGGLETQYF; CDR3nt: TGTGCCAGTAGCGTTAAAGCGGGGGGGTTAGAGACCCAGTACTTC
j_gene: TRBJ1-3; len: 16; d_gene: TRBD1; v_gene: TRBV4-3; abundance: .; CDR3aa: CASSQERQGSGNTIYF; CDR3nt: TGCGCCAGCAGCCAAGAACGACAGGGATCTGGAAACACCATATATTTT
j_gene: TRBJ1-3; len: 14; d_gene: .; v_gene: TRBV3-1/TRBV3-2; abundance: once; CDR3aa: CASSPDIPGNTIYF; CDR3nt: TGTGCCAGCAGTCCAGACATTCCTGGAAACACCATATATTTT
j_gene: TRBJ1-2; len: 12; d_gene: .; v_gene: TRBV9; abundance: .; CDR3aa: CASSVEGGGYTF; CDR3nt: TGTGCCAGCAGCGTAGAGGGGGGCGGTTACACCTTC
j_gene: TRBJ1-6; len: 14; d_gene: TRBD1; v_gene: TRBV9; abundance: .; CDR3aa: CASNRDSTNSPLHF; CDR3nt: TGTGCCAGCAACCGGGACAGCACAAATTCACCCCTCCACTTT
j_gene: TRBJ2-3; len: 14; d_gene: .; v_gene: TRBV6-1; abundance: .; CDR3aa: CASSETGITDTQYF; CDR3nt: TGTGCCAGCAGTGAAACCGGGATCACAGATACGCAGTATTTT
j_gene: TRBJ1-4; len: 15; d_gene: .; v_gene: TRBV6-5; abundance: .; CDR3aa: CASSYSRRGNEKLFF; CDR3nt: TGTGCCAGCAGTTACTCCCGCCGAGGGAATGAAAAACTGTTTTTT
j_gene: TRBJ1-1; len: 13; d_gene: .; v_gene: TRBV7-2; abundance: once; CDR3aa: CASRKDGDTEAFF; CDR3nt: TGTGCCAGCAGGAAGGATGGTGACACTGAAGCTTTCTTT
j_gene: TRBJ1-2; len: 16; d_gene: TRBD1; v_gene: TRBV9; abundance: .; CDR3aa: CASSVRTGQGNYGYTF; CDR3nt: TGTGCCAGCAGCGTAAGGACCGGACAGGGCAACTATGGCTACACCTTC
j_gene: TRBJ2-5; len: 12; d_gene: .; v_gene: TRBV2; abundance: .; CDR3aa: CASSENGETQYF; CDR3nt: TGTGCCAGCAGTGAAAATGGGGAGACCCAGTACTTC
j_gene: TRBJ1-5; len: 12; d_gene: .; v_gene: TRBV7-9; abundance: .; CDR3aa: CASSLGGQPQHF; CDR3nt: TGTGCCAGCAGCTTGGGGGGTCAGCCCCAGCATTTT
j_gene: TRBJ2-5; len: 19; d_gene: .; v_gene: TRBV21-1; abundance: .; CDR3aa: CASSKVVQSGHKDQETQYF; CDR3nt: TGTGCCAGCAGCAAAGTAGTTCAGTCGGGACATAAAGACCAAGAGACCCAGTACTTC
j_gene: TRBJ2-5; len: 17; d_gene: TRBD2; v_gene: TRBV28; abundance: .; CDR3aa: CASSPIGLAGIKETQYF; CDR3nt: TGTGCCAGCAGCCCCATTGGACTAGCGGGTATCAAAGAGACCCAGTACTTC
j_gene: TRBJ1-1; len: 14; d_gene: .; v_gene: TRBV7-2; abundance: few; CDR3aa: CASSLSSGAEGAFF; CDR3nt: TGTGCCAGCAGCTTAAGTAGCGGGGCGGAAGGAGCTTTCTTT
j_gene: TRBJ1-3; len: 15; d_gene: .; v_gene: TRBV7-3; abundance: few; CDR3aa: CASSSTTGSGNTIYF; CDR3nt: TGTGCCAGCAGCTCAACGACAGGATCTGGAAACACCATATATTTT
j_gene: TRBJ1-5; len: 11; d_gene: .; v_gene: TRBV20-1; abundance: .; CDR3aa: CSASKGQPQHF; CDR3nt: TGCAGTGCTAGTAAGGGTCAGCCCCAGCATTTT
j_gene: TRBJ1-1; len: 13; d_gene: .; v_gene: TRBV7-2; abundance: .; CDR3aa: CASSLVKGRSAFF; CDR3nt: TGTGCCAGCAGCTTAGTCAAAGGTCGTTCGGCTTTCTTT
j_gene: TRBJ1-2; len: 13; d_gene: .; v_gene: TRBV18; abundance: .; CDR3aa: CASSPRTAGGYIF; CDR3nt: TGTGCCAGCTCACCCCGGACAGCGGGCGGCTACATCTTC
j_gene: TRBJ2-5; len: 18; d_gene: .; v_gene: TRBV5-4; abundance: .; CDR3aa: CASSLAGAVGSGKETQYF; CDR3nt: TGTGCCAGCAGCTTGGCCGGAGCAGTTGGTAGTGGGAAAGAGACCCAGTACTTC
j_gene: TRBJ1-1; len: 14; d_gene: .; v_gene: TRBV7-9; abundance: .; CDR3aa: CASSALVRYTEAFF; CDR3nt: TGTGCCAGCAGCGCTTTGGTCCGGTACACTGAAGCTTTCTTT
j_gene: TRBJ2-1; len: 14; d_gene: .; v_gene: TRBV6-6; abundance: .; CDR3aa: CASRVGGGGNEQFF; CDR3nt: TGTGCCAGCCGGGTGGGGGGTGGTGGTAATGAGCAGTTCTTC
j_gene: TRBJ1-2; len: 17; d_gene: TRBD1; v_gene: TRBV5-6; abundance: .; CDR3aa: CASSPTGTGGRHYGYTF; CDR3nt: TGTGCCAGCAGCCCGACCGGGACAGGGGGACGTCACTATGGCTACACCTTC
j_gene: TRBJ2-5; len: 19; d_gene: .; v_gene: TRBV13; abundance: .; CDR3aa: CASSLSVGWPGVSQETQYF; CDR3nt: TGTGCCAGCAGCCTATCGGTGGGATGGCCAGGAGTTAGTCAGGAGACCCAGTACTTC
j_gene: TRBJ2-3; len: 17; d_gene: .; v_gene: TRBV21-1; abundance: .; CDR3aa: CASSASGRGRQGDTQYF; CDR3nt: TGTGCCAGCAGCGCTAGCGGGAGGGGACGGCAGGGAGATACGCAGTATTTT
j_gene: TRBJ1-1; len: 14; d_gene: .; v_gene: TRBV28; abundance: .; CDR3aa: CASSRNYAGPEAFF; CDR3nt: TGTGCCAGCAGCCGCAATTACGCGGGCCCTGAAGCTTTCTTT
j_gene: TRBJ1-5; len: 13; d_gene: .; v_gene: TRBV6-6; abundance: .; CDR3aa: CASSYPSVGPQHF; CDR3nt: TGTGCCAGCAGTTACCCAAGTGTCGGGCCCCAGCATTTT
j_gene: TRBJ2-3; len: 14; d_gene: .; v_gene: TRBV13; abundance: .; CDR3aa: CASSGTGRLDTQYF; CDR3nt: TGTGCCAGCAGCGGCACGGGGCGGTTAGATACGCAGTATTTT
j_gene: TRBJ2-3; len: 14; d_gene: .; v_gene: TRBV29-1; abundance: .; CDR3aa: CSVVERAVTDTQYF; CDR3nt: TGCAGCGTTGTGGAAAGAGCGGTCACAGATACGCAGTATTTT
j_gene: TRBJ1-2; len: 15; d_gene: .; v_gene: TRBV28; abundance: .; CDR3aa: CASSSPRAGNYGYTF; CDR3nt: TGTGCCAGCAGTTCCCCCCGGGCAGGGAACTATGGCTACACCTTC